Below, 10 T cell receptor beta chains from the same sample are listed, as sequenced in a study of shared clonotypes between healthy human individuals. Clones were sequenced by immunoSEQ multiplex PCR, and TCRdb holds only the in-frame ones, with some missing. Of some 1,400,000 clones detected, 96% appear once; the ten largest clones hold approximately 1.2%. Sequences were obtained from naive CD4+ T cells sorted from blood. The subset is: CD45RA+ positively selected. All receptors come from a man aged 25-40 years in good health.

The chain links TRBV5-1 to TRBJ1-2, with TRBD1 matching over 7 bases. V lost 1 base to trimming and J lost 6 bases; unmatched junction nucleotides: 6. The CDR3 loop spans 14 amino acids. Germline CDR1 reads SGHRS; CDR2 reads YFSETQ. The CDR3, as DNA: TGCGCCAGCAGCTTGCGCGGGACAGTCAATGGCTACACCTTC. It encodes CASSLRGTVNGYTF. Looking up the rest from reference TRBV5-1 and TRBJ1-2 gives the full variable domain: KAGVTQTPRYLIKTRGQQVTLSCSPISGHRSVSWYQQTPGQGLQFLFEYFSETQRNKGNFPGRFSGRQFSNSRSEMNVSTLELGDSALYLCASSLRGTVNGYTFGSGTRLTVV.

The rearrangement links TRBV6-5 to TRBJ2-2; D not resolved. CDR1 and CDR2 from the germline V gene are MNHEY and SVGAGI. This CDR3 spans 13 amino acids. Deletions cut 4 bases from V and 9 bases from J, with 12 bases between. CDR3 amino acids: CASSSLVVWELFF. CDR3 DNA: TGTGCCAGCAGTTCCCTGGTGGTATGGGAGCTGTTTTTT.

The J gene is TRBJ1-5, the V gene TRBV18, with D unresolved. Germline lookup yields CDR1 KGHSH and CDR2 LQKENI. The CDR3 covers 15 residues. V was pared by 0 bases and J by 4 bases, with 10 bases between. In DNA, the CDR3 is TGTGCCAGCTCACCACCTGGGTTTCCTAATCAGCCCCAGCATTTT. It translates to CASSPPGFPNQPQHF.

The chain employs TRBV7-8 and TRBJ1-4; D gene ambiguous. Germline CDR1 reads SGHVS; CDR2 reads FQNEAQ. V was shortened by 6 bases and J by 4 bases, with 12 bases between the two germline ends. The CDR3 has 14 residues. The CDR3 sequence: CASRRPGNNEKLFF. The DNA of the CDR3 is TGTGCCAGCAGACGCCCGGGGAATAATGAAAAACTGTTTTTT.

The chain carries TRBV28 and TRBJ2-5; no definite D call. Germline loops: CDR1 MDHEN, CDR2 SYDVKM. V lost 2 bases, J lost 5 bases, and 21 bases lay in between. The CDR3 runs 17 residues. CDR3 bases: TGTGCCAGCAGTTTAATTGAGGACCTTGGGTCGTGGGAGACCCAGTACTTC. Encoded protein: CASSLIEDLGSWETQYF.

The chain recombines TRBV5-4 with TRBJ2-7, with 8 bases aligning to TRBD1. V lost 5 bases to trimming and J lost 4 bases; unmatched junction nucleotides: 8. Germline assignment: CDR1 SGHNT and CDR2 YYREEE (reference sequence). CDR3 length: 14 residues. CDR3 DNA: TGTGCCAGCAGACAACAGGGGGTCGGGTACGAGCAGTACTTC. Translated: CASRQQGVGYEQYF.

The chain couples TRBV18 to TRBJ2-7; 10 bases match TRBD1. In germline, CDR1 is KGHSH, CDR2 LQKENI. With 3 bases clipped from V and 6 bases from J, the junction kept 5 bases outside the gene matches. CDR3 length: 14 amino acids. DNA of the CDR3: TGTGCCAGCTCACCGGGGGACAGGGGCCGCGAGCAGTACTTC. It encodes CASSPGDRGREQYF.

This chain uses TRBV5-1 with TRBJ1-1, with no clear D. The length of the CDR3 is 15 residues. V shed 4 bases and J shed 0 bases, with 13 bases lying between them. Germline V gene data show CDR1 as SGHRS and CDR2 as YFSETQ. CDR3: CASSKANRMNTEAFF. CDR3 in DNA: TGCGCCAGCAGCAAAGCGAATCGCATGAACACTGAAGCTTTCTTT.

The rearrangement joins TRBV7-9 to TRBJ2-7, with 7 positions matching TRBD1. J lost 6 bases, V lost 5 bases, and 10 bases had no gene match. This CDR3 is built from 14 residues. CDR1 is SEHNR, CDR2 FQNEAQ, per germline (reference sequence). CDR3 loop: CASSIDRETGEQYF. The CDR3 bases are TGTGCCAGCAGCATTGACAGGGAGACGGGCGAGCAGTACTTC. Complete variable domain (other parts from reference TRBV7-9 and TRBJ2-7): DTGVSQNPRHKITKRGQNVTFRCDPISEHNRLYWYRQTLGQGPEFLTYFQNEAQLEKSRLLSDRFSAERPKGSFSTLEIQRTEQGDSAMYLCASSIDRETGEQYFGPGTRLTVT.

CDR3 amino acids: CASSFVTGEGDGYTF. Written as DNA, the CDR3 is TGTGCCAGCAGCTTCGTGACAGGGGAAGGAGATGGCTACACCTTC. V and J are TRBV7-2 and TRBJ1-2; 8 nucleotides agree with TRBD1. This CDR3 comprises 15 residues. Looked up from germline, CDR1 is SGHTA and CDR2 is FQGNSA. Germline trimming cut 3 bases from V and 6 bases from J; bases unmatched to any gene: 9. Full variable domain (outside the CDR3, taken from reference TRBV7-2 and TRBJ1-2): GAGVSQSPSNKVTEKGKDVELRCDPISGHTALYWYRQSLGQGLEFLIYFQGNSAPDKSGLPSDRFSAERTGGSVSTLTIQRTQQEDSAVYLCASSFVTGEGDGYTFGSGTRLTVV.